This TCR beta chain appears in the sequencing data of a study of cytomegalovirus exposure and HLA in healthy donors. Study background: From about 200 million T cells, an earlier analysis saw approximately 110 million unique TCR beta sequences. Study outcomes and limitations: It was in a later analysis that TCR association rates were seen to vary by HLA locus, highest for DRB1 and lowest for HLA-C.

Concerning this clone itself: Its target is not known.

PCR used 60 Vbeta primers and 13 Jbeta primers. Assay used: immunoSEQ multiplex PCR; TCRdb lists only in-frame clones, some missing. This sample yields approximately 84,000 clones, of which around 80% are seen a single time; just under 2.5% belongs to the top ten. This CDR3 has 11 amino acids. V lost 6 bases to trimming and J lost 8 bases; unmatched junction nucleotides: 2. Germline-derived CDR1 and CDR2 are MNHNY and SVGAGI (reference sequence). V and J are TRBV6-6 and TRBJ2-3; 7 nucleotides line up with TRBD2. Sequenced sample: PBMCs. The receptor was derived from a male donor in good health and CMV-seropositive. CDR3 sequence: CASSPGGTQYF. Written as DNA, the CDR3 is TGTGCCAGCAGCCCGGGAGGTACGCAGTATTTT.